A single sample is the source of the 20 T cell receptor beta chains below, sequenced in a study of T cell changes during pregnancy in multiple sclerosis. Measured with immunoSEQ multiplex PCR; TCRdb has only the in-frame clones, and not every one. The sample has 30,000 to 35,000 clones, roughly nine tenths seen once. The sample here was CD8+ T cells from peripheral blood mononuclear cells, taken before pregnancy. The receptor set was obtained from a female donor with multiple sclerosis, enrolled in a pregnancy study.

V usage is TRBV28 and J usage is TRBJ1-2; 9 positions match TRBD1. Germline CDR1 MDHEN, CDR2 SYDVKM. This CDR3 region has 16 residues. Trimming at V came to 6 bases and at J to 3 bases, leaving 11 bases not matched to a gene. CDR3 bases: TGTGCCAGCAGCCTATCACCGACAGGGGGGGACTATGGCTACACCTTC. Its protein is CASSLSPTGGDYGYTF.

The CDR3 protein is CASSLDSRTNSGANVLTF. The CDR3 region has the DNA TGTGCCAGCAGCTTGGACAGCCGAACCAACTCTGGGGCCAACGTCCTGACTTTC. This chain links TRBV7-9 with TRBJ2-6, with D possibly being TRBD1 (6 bases). V dropped 3 bases and J dropped 0 bases, with 15 bases sitting between them. The germline V gene has CDR1 SEHNR and CDR2 FQNEAQ (reference sequence). CDR3 length equals 18 residues.

This sequence joins TRBV4-2 and TRBJ2-7; D might be TRBD2 (6 bases). The CDR3 is made up of 16 amino acids. Deletions cut 4 bases from V and 0 bases from J, with 16 bases between. Germline CDR1 LGHNA, CDR2 YNFKEQ. The CDR3 coding sequence is TGTGCCAGCAGCCGCGAGACTAGGGCGAGCTCCTACGAGCAGTACTTC. Its protein product is CASSRETRASSYEQYF.

This clone occurred once. CDR3 sequence reads: CASSYGQGSPYEQYF. CDR3 DNA: TGTGCCAGCAGTTACGGGCAGGGTAGTCCCTACGAGCAGTACTTC. The chain carries TRBV6-5 and TRBJ2-7; D is perhaps TRBD1 (5 bases). CDR1 and CDR2 from the germline V gene are MNHEY and SVGAGI. The V gene lost 2 bases and the J gene lost 2 bases, with 13 bases spanning the gap. The CDR3 contains 15 residues.

The chain recombines TRBV7-9 with TRBJ1-2; no firm D call. CDR1 is SEHNR, CDR2 FQNEAQ, per germline (reference sequence). The CDR3 extends over 13 amino acids. Trimming left V 5 bases short and J 6 bases short, with 13 bases between. DNA of the CDR3: TGTGCCAGCAGCCACCCGACATCGGATGGCTACACCTTC. Translation gives CASSHPTSDGYTF.

The chain carries TRBV7-8 and TRBJ2-7, with D perhaps TRBD2 (6 bases). This CDR3 has 14 amino acids. CDR1 is SGHVS and CDR2 is FQNEAQ in the germline V gene. Trimming left V 1 base short and J 3 bases short, with 10 bases between. CDR3 bases: TGTGCCAGCAGCTTAGTCCGGAGGGACTACGAGCAGTACTTC. The encoded protein is CASSLVRRDYEQYF.

This clone was observed a few times. This chain connects TRBV2 to TRBJ2-2, with D uncertain. Germline CDR1 and CDR2: SNHLY and FYNNEI. V was trimmed by 3 bases and J by 3 bases, leaving 5 bases between them. The CDR3 runs 13 residues. Here the CDR3 reads CASSDSHTGELFF. The CDR3 bases are TGTGCCAGCAGTGACAGTCACACCGGGGAGCTGTTTTTT. Filled out from reference TRBV2 and TRBJ2-2, the complete variable domain reads EPEVTQTPSHQVTQMGQEVILRCVPISNHLYFYWYRQILGQKVEFLVSFYNNEISEKSEIFDDQFSVERPDGSNFTLKIRSTKLEDSAMYFCASSDSHTGELFFGEGSRLTVL.

The rearrangement links TRBV19 to TRBJ2-7, with D perhaps matching TRBD1 (6 bases). The germline V gene has CDR1 LNHDA and CDR2 SQIVND (reference sequence). Trimming pared 5 bases from V and 3 bases from J, leaving 11 bases between. CDR3 length equals 13 residues. CDR3 residues: CASSVDRDYEQYF. CDR3 coding DNA: TGTGCCAGTAGTGTGGACAGAGACTACGAGCAGTACTTC.

V is TRBV5-5 and J is TRBJ2-1; TRBD2 matches at 11 bases. Germline V CDR1 and CDR2: SGHKS, YYEKEE (reference sequence). The CDR3 spans 19 residues. With V trimmed by 5 bases and J by 8 bases, 21 bases remained unmatched. The CDR3 protein is CASRVSLYSLAGGVDEQFF. The CDR3 DNA follows: TGTGCCAGCAGGGTCTCCCTCTACTCGCTAGCGGGAGGAGTCGATGAGCAGTTCTTC.

The rearrangement joins TRBV9 to TRBJ1-2; D not certain. Per the germline V gene, CDR1 is SGDLS and CDR2 is YYNGEE. This CDR3 is 16 amino acids long. V was trimmed by 3 bases and J by 3 bases, leaving 18 bases between them. CDR3 loop: CASSASDTYNYYGYTF. Here the CDR3 DNA reads TGTGCCAGCAGCGCATCAGACACCTACAATTACTATGGCTACACCTTC.

The chain recombines TRBV6-5 with TRBJ1-5; TRBD1 matches at 10 bases. Trimming took 4 bases from V and 5 from J; bases not matched to a gene: 2. The CDR3 is 14 amino acids. In germline, CDR1 is MNHEY, CDR2 SVGAGI. In nucleotides, the CDR3 is TGTGCCAGCAGTTCCGGACAGGGGGATCAGCCCCAGCATTTT. It specifies CASSSGQGDQPQHF.

This clone was seen just once. The chain employs TRBV6-1 and TRBJ2-1; TRBD2 matches at 7 bases. Germline V CDR1 and CDR2: MNHNS, SASEGT. V was clipped by 0 bases and J by 2 bases; unmatched bases: 4. There are 16 residues in the CDR3. The CDR3 loop is CASSEAGEGPYNEQFF. Here the CDR3 DNA reads TGTGCCAGCAGTGAAGCAGGGGAGGGACCCTACAATGAGCAGTTCTTC.

The chain uses TRBV5-1 and TRBJ1-2; D is undetermined. The ends were cut back, 0 bases at V and 4 bases at J, with 13 bases in the middle. CDR3 length: 15 amino acids. Germline lookup yields CDR1 SGHRS and CDR2 YFSETQ. CDR3 protein: CASSLEGRGGYGYTF. For the CDR3, the DNA is TGCGCCAGCAGCTTGGAAGGCCGAGGCGGCTATGGCTACACCTTC.

In DNA form, the CDR3 reads TGTGCCAGCAGCTTTCTGACAGGGAGCGGCTACACCTTC. Its protein product is CASSFLTGSGYTF. V and J are TRBV7-2 and TRBJ1-2, with 7 bases that match TRBD1. CDR1 SGHTA and CDR2 FQGNSA come from the germline V gene. The ends lost 3 bases at V and 8 bases at J; junction bases unmatched: 6. This CDR3 spans 13 amino acids.

V usage is TRBV29-1 and J usage is TRBJ2-7; 7 bases fit TRBD1. Trimming took 6 bases from V and 0 from J; bases not matched to a gene: 8. The CDR3 runs to 14 residues. Germline assignment: CDR1 SQVTM and CDR2 ANQGSEA. The CDR3, as DNA: TGCAGCGTGGAGGACAGGAGTAACTCCTACGAGCAGTACTTC. Protein sequence: CSVEDRSNSYEQYF.

The chain carries TRBV11-2 and TRBJ2-3; 7 bases agree with TRBD1. This CDR3 has 18 amino acids. Germline V lookup: CDR1 SGHAT, CDR2 FQNNGV. Trimming removed 2 bases from V and 0 bases from J; junction bases left unmatched: 11. In DNA, the CDR3 is TGTGCCAGCAGCTTATTTCCCCCCGGGACAGCTAGCACAGATACGCAGTATTTT. This sequence encodes CASSLFPPGTASTDTQYF.

A single count supports this clone. Additional DNA sequences in this sample encode the identical CDR3. This sequence joins TRBV14 and TRBJ1-1, with D possibly being TRBD1 (6 bases). Germline-derived CDR1 and CDR2 are SGHDN and FVKESK. Trimming took 1 base from V and 4 from J, leaving 13 bases between them. The CDR3 is 15 residues long. CDR3 protein: CASSQAGGRGTEAFF. The DNA of the CDR3 is TGTGCCAGCAGCCAAGCGGGGGGGCGCGGCACTGAAGCTTTCTTT.

The chain recombines TRBV5-6 with TRBJ2-1; 10 nucleotides line up with TRBD2. The V gene's germline CDR1 is SGHDT and CDR2 YYEEEE. With 6 bases clipped from V and 3 bases from J, the junction kept 6 bases outside the gene matches. This CDR3 has 15 amino acids. CDR3 nucleotide sequence: TGTGCCAGCAAAAGCGGGAGGGCCCTCTACAATGAGCAGTTCTTC. Its protein is CASKSGRALYNEQFF.

Notes on this clone: Other DNA sequences in this sample translate to the same CDR3. V is TRBV7-9 and J is TRBJ2-5; TRBD2 matches 10 bases. The V and J ends lost 4 bases and 5 bases, in that order; junction bases with no gene match: 10. The length of the CDR3 is 16 residues. Germline V CDR1 and CDR2: SEHNR, FQNEAQ (reference sequence). The CDR3 is CASSSSLAGGRETQYF. CDR3 nucleotides: TGTGCCAGCAGCTCTTCGTTAGCGGGGGGCCGGGAGACCCAGTACTTC. The whole variable domain, filled in from reference TRBV7-9 and TRBJ2-5, reads DTGVSQNPRHKITKRGQNVTFRCDPISEHNRLYWYRQTLGQGPEFLTYFQNEAQLEKSRLLSDRFSAERPKGSFSTLEIQRTEQGDSAMYLCASSSSLAGGRETQYFGPGTRLLVL.

The chain joins TRBV4-2 to TRBJ2-7; 8 bases fit TRBD1. The CDR3 sequence is 15 residues long. The V segment lost 3 bases and the J segment 7 bases; nucleotides outside the gene matches: 11. Germline-derived CDR1 and CDR2 are LGHNA and YNFKEQ. For the CDR3, the DNA is TGTGCCAGCAGCCATGCGGGGCAGGGGGCGAGAGAGCAGTACTTC. Its protein product is CASSHAGQGAREQYF.